The next 16 T cell receptor beta chains were all read from a single sample in a study of blood T cell repertoires in COVID-19. The repertoire was sequenced with immunoSEQ multiplex PCR; TCRdb's copy has only in-frame clones and lacks some. Altogether around 110,000 clones are present, 90% being singletons, with the ten largest covering approximately 1.9%. Source material: peripheral blood. Receptors were obtained from a human donor with active COVID-19. The donor label of this sample is uncertain.

The genes are TRBV9 and TRBJ1-3; D gene unclear. The V gene lost 7 bases and the J gene lost 0 bases, with 17 bases spanning the gap. CDR1 is SGDLS and CDR2 is YYNGEE in the germline V gene. The CDR3 consists of 16 residues. The CDR3 reads CASASPTASSGNTIYF. CDR3 bases: TGTGCCAGCGCTTCGCCCACTGCTAGCTCTGGAAACACCATATATTTT.

This sequence joins TRBV14 and TRBJ2-7, with D possibly matching TRBD1 (6 bases). V lost 0 bases and J 4 bases, leaving 13 bases between the germline ends. Germline CDR1 SGHDN, CDR2 FVKESK. CDR3 length equals 15 residues. The CDR3: CASSQDAGARYEQYF. The CDR3 coding sequence is TGTGCCAGCAGCCAAGATGCAGGGGCACGTTACGAGCAGTACTTC.

The genes are TRBV2 and TRBJ2-1; 9 bases map to TRBD1. From germline, CDR1 is SNHLY and CDR2 FYNNEI. The CDR3 sequence is 15 residues long. Trimming removed 4 bases from V and 7 bases from J; junction bases left unmatched: 8. CDR3 sequence reads: CASSGRTGVTNEQFF. The CDR3 nucleotides are TGTGCCAGCAGTGGCAGGACAGGGGTAACAAATGAGCAGTTCTTC.

CDR3 DNA sequence: TGCGCCAGCAGCTTGCGGACAGGGGGATTGAGGTCCTACAATGAGCAGTTCTTC. This translates into CASSLRTGGLRSYNEQFF. This chain uses TRBV5-1 with TRBJ2-1; 10 bases are a match to TRBD1. With 1 base clipped from V and 1 base from J, the junction kept 8 bases outside the gene matches. The CDR3 is made up of 18 amino acids. Germline CDR1 reads SGHRS; CDR2 reads YFSETQ. Complete variable domain (other parts from reference TRBV5-1 and TRBJ2-1): KAGVTQTPRYLIKTRGQQVTLSCSPISGHRSVSWYQQTPGQGLQFLFEYFSETQRNKGNFPGRFSGRQFSNSRSEMNVSTLELGDSALYLCASSLRTGGLRSYNEQFFGPGTRLTVL.

This rearrangement joins TRBV9 to TRBJ2-2; D gene unclear. In germline, CDR1 is SGDLS, CDR2 YYNGEE. This CDR3 region has 13 residues. Trimming left V 0 bases short and J 5 bases short, with 5 bases between. The CDR3 protein is CASSVVLTGELFF. The CDR3 region has the DNA TGTGCCAGCAGCGTAGTTCTTACCGGGGAGCTGTTTTTT.

The chain has TRBV7-9 and TRBJ1-1, with 8 bases that match TRBD1. Germline-derived CDR1 and CDR2 are SEHNR and FQNEAQ (reference sequence). This CDR3 region has 17 residues. Trimming cost V 1 base and J 11 bases; bases outside gene matches: 18. The CDR3 sequence is CASSLGTNRDRSRGAFF. Written as DNA, the CDR3 is TGTGCCAGCAGCTTAGGCACGAACCGGGACAGGTCGCGAGGGGCTTTCTTT. Full variable domain (rest looked up from reference TRBV7-9 and TRBJ1-1): DTGVSQNPRHKITKRGQNVTFRCDPISEHNRLYWYRQTLGQGPEFLTYFQNEAQLEKSRLLSDRFSAERPKGSFSTLEIQRTEQGDSAMYLCASSLGTNRDRSRGAFFGQGTRLTVV.

The chain couples TRBV5-6 to TRBJ2-1, with D possibly being TRBD1 (6 bases). The CDR3 totals 14 residues. The V and J ends lost 2 bases and 3 bases respectively, with 9 bases between them. Germline V CDR1 and CDR2: SGHDT, YYEEEE. The CDR3 is CASSLGGSYNEQFF. CDR3 nucleotides: TGTGCCAGCAGCTTAGGGGGTAGCTACAATGAGCAGTTCTTC.

The J gene is TRBJ2-7, the V gene TRBV19, with 8 bases aligning to TRBD2. Trimming cost V 10 bases and J 3 bases; bases outside gene matches: 8. The CDR3 has 13 amino acids. CDR1 LNHDA and CDR2 SQIVND come from the germline V gene (reference sequence). The CDR3 spells CATGPAGVYEQYF. The DNA for the CDR3 is TGTGCCACCGGGCCAGCGGGGGTCTACGAGCAGTACTTC.

The genes are TRBV18 and TRBJ2-5; no definite D call. Germline CDR1 reads KGHSH; CDR2 reads LQKENI. This CDR3 region has 12 residues. Trimming removed 6 bases from V and 7 bases from J, with 12 bases in between. The CDR3 sequence is CASSPSAGTQYF. In nucleotides, the CDR3 is TGTGCCAGCTCGCCCTCGGCAGGGACCCAGTACTTC.

This clone was detected once. The chain is built from TRBV5-1 and TRBJ1-2, with a weak D call TRBD1 (6 bases). CDR3 length: 14 amino acids. Germline V lookup: CDR1 SGHRS, CDR2 YFSETQ. V shed 2 bases and J shed 4 bases, with 12 bases lying between them. The CDR3 coding sequence is TGCGCCAGCAGCTTCGGGGGGCTGAGCTATGGCTACACCTTC. Residues: CASSFGGLSYGYTF.

The gene calls are TRBV11-2 and TRBJ2-7; D is perhaps TRBD2 (6 bases). CDR3 length: 14 amino acids. Germline assignment: CDR1 SGHAT and CDR2 FQNNGV. The germline V and J ends were trimmed by 0 bases and 5 bases, with 11 bases remaining between them. The CDR3 protein is CASSLDRGFDEQYF. In nucleotides, the CDR3 is TGTGCCAGCAGCTTAGATCGGGGGTTCGACGAGCAGTACTTC.

This clone is a singleton in its sample. The chain combines TRBV18 with TRBJ2-3, with 12 positions matching TRBD2. CDR3 length: 15 amino acids. The ends lost 6 bases at V and 3 bases at J; junction bases unmatched: 4. Germline CDR1 reads KGHSH; CDR2 reads LQKENI. The CDR3 DNA sequence: TGTGCCAGCTCTCCGACTAGCGGGGGTACAGATACGCAGTATTTT. Translation gives CASSPTSGGTDTQYF.

The chain couples TRBV13 to TRBJ2-7; D possibly corresponds to TRBD2 (5 bases). Germline values: CDR1 PRHDT, CDR2 FYEKMQ (reference sequence). V lost 5 bases, J lost 2 bases, and 10 bases lay in between. The CDR3 has 13 amino acids. For the CDR3, the DNA is TGTGCCAGCAGCAGTCGGGAAGCCTACGAGCAGTACTTC. Protein product: CASSSREAYEQYF. The variable domain in full, with the rest retrieved from reference TRBV13 and TRBJ2-7, is AAGVIQSPRHLIKEKRETATLKCYPIPRHDTVYWYQQGPGQDPQFLISFYEKMQSDKGSIPDRFSAQQFSDYHSELNMSSLELGDSALYFCASSSREAYEQYFGPGTRLTVT.

V usage is TRBV7-2 and J usage is TRBJ1-1; D is uncertain. This CDR3 has 13 amino acids. Germline V gene data show CDR1 as SGHTA and CDR2 as FQGNSA. V was cut by 2 bases and J by 2 bases, with 6 bases left in between. CDR3 protein: CASSLQRNTEAFF. In DNA, the CDR3 is TGTGCCAGCAGCTTACAGCGTAACACTGAAGCTTTCTTT.

About this clone: The same CDR3 can be traced to other DNA sequences in this sample. The J gene is TRBJ1-5, the V gene TRBV2, with D possibly TRBD1 on 6 matching bases. The length of the CDR3 is 15 residues. The V gene's germline CDR1 is SNHLY and CDR2 FYNNEI. V was shortened by 1 base and J by 1 base, with 8 bases between the two germline ends. In DNA form, the CDR3 reads TGTGCCAGCAGTGAAGACAGGGTGAGCAATCAGCCCCAGCATTTT. Residues: CASSEDRVSNQPQHF.

This clone was recorded only once. The chain is built from TRBV7-9 and TRBJ2-7, with 11 bases aligning to TRBD1. The junction had 6 bases not matched to a gene; V was cut back by 5 bases and J by 3 bases. CDR3 length: 15 residues. CDR1 is SEHNR and CDR2 is FQNEAQ in the germline V gene (reference sequence). This CDR3 reads CASSRSGTGGYEQYF. CDR3 nucleotides: TGTGCCAGCAGCAGATCCGGGACAGGGGGCTACGAGCAGTACTTC.